One and the same sample provided the 23 T cell receptor beta chains below, sequenced in a study of T cell changes during pregnancy in multiple sclerosis. Libraries were prepared by immunoSEQ multiplex PCR; TCRdb keeps only in-frame clonotypes and omits some of them. The sample includes 76,000 or so clones, roughly 93% seen only once; the top ten take 0.65% to 0.75%. The input for sequencing was peripheral blood, taken in the second trimester of pregnancy. Source of these receptors: a female donor in good health, enrolled as a control in a pregnancy study.

V is TRBV11-3 and J is TRBJ1-1; 12 bases are shared with TRBD1. The CDR3 spans 16 residues. Germline V gene data show CDR1 as SGHNT and CDR2 as YENEEA. The V and J ends lost 3 bases and 2 bases, in that order; junction bases with no gene match: 4. The chain's CDR3 is CASSLGQGAFNTEAFF. In DNA form, the CDR3 reads TGTGCCAGCAGCTTGGGACAGGGGGCCTTTAACACTGAAGCTTTCTTT.

This clone appeared a few times. The chain is built from TRBV12-2 and TRBJ2-2; the DNA was not compared with TRBD2, the D call given in the table. TRBV12-2 is a recognized pseudogene. The CDR3 contains 15 residues. Here the CDR3 reads CASKRGRGHTGELFF. In nucleotides, the CDR3 is TGTGCAAGTAAGCGGGGCAGGGGTCACACCGGGGAGCTGTTTTTT.

The rearrangement links TRBV5-1 to TRBJ1-3; D is ambiguous. V was trimmed by 2 bases and J by 8 bases, leaving 14 bases between them. Germline V gene data show CDR1 as SGHRS and CDR2 as YFSETQ. The CDR3 has 14 amino acids. The CDR3 protein is CASSFGWESDTIYF. The CDR3 region has the DNA TGCGCCAGCAGCTTCGGCTGGGAGTCGGACACCATATATTTT.

This clone was detected once. This sequence joins TRBV11-2 and TRBJ1-2, with unresolved D. Germline V gene sequence: CDR1 SGHAT, CDR2 FQNNGV. Trimming stripped 1 base from V and 1 base from J, with 7 bases between. The CDR3 is 14 amino acids. The CDR3 region is CASSLGRSNYGYTF. As DNA, the CDR3 is TGTGCCAGCAGCTTAGGCCGGAGTAACTATGGCTACACCTTC.

CDR3 bases: TGTGCCTGGAGGACAGGGCGATCTTACGAGCAGTACTTC. It translates to CAWRTGRSYEQYF. This chain connects TRBV30 to TRBJ2-5, with 7 bases matching TRBD1. The J call is in doubt because the DNA end fits TRBJ2-7 better. The CDR3 consists of 13 residues. CDR1 is GTSNPN and CDR2 is SVGIG in the germline V gene (reference sequence).

The chain carries TRBV11-2 and TRBJ2-6; D is uncertain. The V end was cut by 4 bases, the J end by 0 bases, with 13 bases between. The CDR3 is made up of 17 amino acids. CDR1 is SGHAT, CDR2 FQNNGV, per germline. For the CDR3, the DNA is TGTGCCAGCAGCTCTTACTTTACCATCTCTGGGGCCAACGTCCTGACTTTC. This sequence encodes CASSSYFTISGANVLTF. Based on the CDR3 plus reference TRBV11-2 and TRBJ2-6, the full variable domain is EAGVAQSPRYKIIEKRQSVAFWCNPISGHATLYWYQQILGQGPKLLIQFQNNGVVDDSQLPKDRFSAERLKGVDSTLKIQPAKLEDSAVYLCASSSYFTISGANVLTFGAGSRLTVL.

The chain couples TRBV4-3 to TRBJ1-4, with 12 bases matching TRBD1. CDR1 is LGHNA and CDR2 is YSLEER in the germline V gene. This CDR3 spans 16 amino acids. Trimming removed 4 bases from V and 7 bases from J; junction bases left unmatched: 7. CDR3 nucleotides: TGCGCCAGCAGCCGCGGGACAGGGGGCGGCTCTGAAAAACTGTTTTTT. It translates to CASSRGTGGGSEKLFF.

The chain combines TRBV27 with TRBJ1-1; D is undetermined. CDR3 length: 12 amino acids. V lost 3 bases, J lost 2 bases, and 4 bases lay in between. Germline lookup yields CDR1 MNHEY and CDR2 SMNVEV (reference sequence). DNA for the CDR3: TGTGCCAGCAGTTTCGGTAACACTGAAGCTTTCTTT. This sequence encodes CASSFGNTEAFF.

V and J are TRBV7-2 and TRBJ2-7; 7 bases are shared with TRBD1. The germline V gene encodes CDR1 SGHTA and CDR2 FQGNSA. The CDR3 has 13 amino acids. J lost 4 bases, V lost 4 bases, and 4 bases had no gene match. The DNA of the CDR3 is TGTGCCAGCAGCTCGGGACAGATTTACGAGCAGTACTTC. Translation gives CASSSGQIYEQYF.

This rearrangement joins TRBV7-6 to TRBJ2-5; a possible D gene is TRBD2 (6 bases). Germline CDR1 reads SGHVS; CDR2 reads FNYEAQ. Between the trimmed V and J ends, which lost 5 bases and 4 bases, there was a span of 14 bases. The CDR3 has 14 residues. CDR3 sequence: CASSLRRGGETQYF. The CDR3 DNA follows: TGTGCCAGCAGCCTACGCCGGGGAGGAGAGACCCAGTACTTC.

The J gene is TRBJ2-3, the V gene TRBV5-6, with a tentative D call TRBD1 (5 bases). Germline CDR1 reads SGHDT; CDR2 reads YYEEEE. The length of the CDR3 is 14 residues. Trimming took 3 bases from V and 2 from J, leaving 10 bases between them. Written as DNA, the CDR3 is TGTGCCAGCAGCTCCCAGGGAATCACAGATACGCAGTATTTT. Translation gives CASSSQGITDTQYF.

V and J are TRBV9 and TRBJ1-5; TRBD1 agrees at 9 bases. The V gene end was trimmed by 3 bases and the J gene end by 7 bases; junction bases not matched to a gene: 8. CDR1 and CDR2 (germline): SGDLS, YYNGEE. There are 15 residues in the CDR3. CDR3 sequence reads: CASSGAGTGWQPQHF. For the CDR3, the DNA is TGTGCCAGCAGCGGGGCCGGGACAGGGTGGCAGCCCCAGCATTTT.

This clone was observed a handful of times. V and J are TRBV6-1 and TRBJ1-2; 8 bases are a match to TRBD1. The V gene's germline CDR1 is MNHNS and CDR2 SASEGT. The CDR3 has 13 residues. V gave up 3 bases and J gave up 9 bases; unmatched junction bases: 6. The CDR3 loop reads CASSEGTGFSYTF. CDR3 coding DNA: TGTGCCAGCAGTGAGGGGACAGGATTCAGCTACACCTTC.

The chain uses TRBV5-1 and TRBJ1-2, with D possibly TRBD1 on 6 matching bases. The CDR3 runs to 15 residues. CDR1 and CDR2 from the germline V gene are SGHRS and YFSETQ. Trimming shortened V by 0 bases and J by 3 bases, and 12 bases separated the two germline ends. CDR3 coding DNA: TGCGCCAGCAGCTTGGAACTAGGGGGTGACTATGGCTACACCTTC. This encodes CASSLELGGDYGYTF.

The chain links TRBV28 to TRBJ1-5; 12 bases line up with TRBD1. V gave up 6 bases and J gave up 7 bases; unmatched junction bases: 4. The CDR3 runs 14 residues. Germline lookup yields CDR1 MDHEN and CDR2 SYDVKM. The CDR3 region is CASRGQGARQPQHF. The CDR3 coding sequence is TGTGCCAGCAGGGGACAGGGGGCGAGACAGCCCCAGCATTTT.

The V gene is TRBV9, the J gene TRBJ1-2, with D tentatively TRBD1 (5 bases). This CDR3 is built from 13 residues. CDR1 and CDR2 from the germline V gene are SGDLS and YYNGEE. Trimming took off 4 bases at V and 8 bases at J, with 15 bases between the two ends. The CDR3 spells CASSHPGGDGYTF. The CDR3 nucleotides are TGTGCCAGCAGCCACCCCGGGGGAGACGGCTACACCTTC.

The chain is built from TRBV4-3 and TRBJ2-2; weak D call: TRBD1 (5 bases). Germline lookup yields CDR1 LGHNA and CDR2 YSLEER. Trimming took 4 bases from V and 3 from J, leaving 15 bases between them. The CDR3 is made up of 16 amino acids. The CDR3 reads CASSPREGVDTGELFF. The CDR3 DNA follows: TGCGCCAGCAGCCCACGCGAAGGGGTTGACACCGGGGAGCTGTTTTTT.

The rearrangement links TRBV30 to TRBJ2-2; weak D call: TRBD1 (5 bases). V was shortened by 4 bases and J by 5 bases, with 14 bases between the two germline ends. Germline CDR1 is GTSNPN and CDR2 is SVGIG (reference sequence). This CDR3 region has 14 residues. Here the CDR3 reads CAWTRSGLTGELFF. In DNA form, the CDR3 reads TGTGCCTGGACCCGGTCAGGGTTGACCGGGGAGCTGTTTTTT.

The chain is built from TRBV7-3 and TRBJ2-3, with TRBD2 matching 9 bases. Germline CDR1 is SGHTA and CDR2 is FQGTGA. V shed 3 bases, J shed 4 bases, and the junction held 5 bases outside the gene matches. CDR3 length: 15 amino acids. CDR3 DNA sequence: TGTGCCAGCAGCTTCGTGGCGGGGGGGGCAGATACGCAGTATTTT. Translated, it gives CASSFVAGGADTQYF.

The chain uses TRBV19 and TRBJ2-7; 8 nucleotides match TRBD1. Germline V gives CDR1 LNHDA, CDR2 SQIVND (reference sequence). The CDR3 covers 19 residues. After removal of 1 base from V and 4 bases from J, the junction contained 18 bases not matched to a gene. This CDR3 reads CASSIVGIGLTGGRYEQYF. In DNA, the CDR3 is TGTGCCAGTAGTATAGTTGGTATCGGGCTAACAGGGGGACGGTACGAGCAGTACTTC.

The V gene is TRBV25-1, the J gene TRBJ1-2, with a weak D call TRBD1 (6 bases). This CDR3 spans 15 amino acids. CDR1 and CDR2 from the germline V gene are MGHDK and SYGVNS. V gave up 2 bases and J gave up 3 bases, with 13 bases separating them. DNA of the CDR3: TGTGCCAGCAGTGAACCGAACAGGGTGGACTATGGCTACACCTTC. Encoded protein: CASSEPNRVDYGYTF.

This chain links TRBV30 with TRBJ2-5; D perhaps matches TRBD1 (6 bases). Germline CDR1 is GTSNPN and CDR2 is SVGIG (reference sequence). Trimming shortened V by 2 bases and J by 3 bases, and 19 bases separated the two germline ends. This CDR3 region has 16 residues. The CDR3 spells CAWSPHRDPIEETQYF. DNA of the CDR3: TGTGCCTGGAGTCCTCACAGGGACCCGATTGAAGAGACCCAGTACTTC.

J is TRBJ2-3 and V is TRBV6-5; 7 bases agree with TRBD1. J was trimmed by 2 bases and V by 10 bases; bases with no gene match: 12. The CDR3 consists of 15 residues. Germline CDR1 and CDR2: MNHEY and SVGAGI. CDR3 in DNA: TGTGCCATCAAATTACCGGGACAGATCACAGATACGCAGTATTTT. Amino acids: CAIKLPGQITDTQYF.